One and the same sample provided the 26 T cell receptor beta chains below, sequenced in a study of response to subunit inactivated influenza vaccine. MiXCR, run by TCRdb on the RT-PCR reads, gives a single entry per CDR3 protein. The sample holds over 650,000 distinct CDR3 sequences, under 20% seen once. The sequencing used PBMCs from blood, collected more than 4 days after vaccination. Receptors originate from a man aged 50 or older who received an inactivated influenza vaccine.

V is TRBV15 and J is TRBJ2-7; D possibly corresponds to TRBD2 (6 bases). Per the germline V gene, CDR1 is LNHNV and CDR2 is YYDKDF (reference sequence). This CDR3 is built from 13 residues. Trimming cost V 2 bases and J 7 bases, with 12 bases left between them. CDR3 sequence (DNA): TGTGCCACCAGCAGACCGGGACTCGGAGAGCAGTACTTC. This codes for CATSRPGLGEQYF.

CDR3 coding DNA: TGTGCCAGCAGGCAAACCGGGACTAGCAGGGAGACCCAGTACTTC. Its protein product is CASRQTGTSRETQYF. This chain links TRBV12-3 or TRBV12-4 with TRBJ2-5; 9 nucleotides match TRBD2. The V segment lost 6 bases and the J segment 5 bases; nucleotides outside the gene matches: 10. The CDR3 runs to 15 residues.

The rearrangement uses TRBV30 and TRBJ1-1; D is unresolved. V was trimmed by 1 base and J by 3 bases, leaving 12 bases between them. CDR1 is GTSNPN and CDR2 is SVGIG in the germline V gene (reference sequence). The CDR3 is made up of 14 amino acids. The CDR3 spells CAWSDRAPDTEAFF. In nucleotides, the CDR3 is TGTGCCTGGAGTGACCGGGCCCCGGACACTGAAGCTTTCTTT.

This clonotype was observed a few times. This chain connects TRBV28 to TRBJ1-1; tentatively, D is TRBD1 (5 bases). CDR1 and CDR2 from the germline V gene are MDHEN and SYDVKM. This CDR3 comprises 13 residues. Trimming pared 6 bases from V and 2 bases from J, leaving 10 bases between. CDR3 loop: CASSGTHNTEAFF. CDR3 nucleotides: TGTGCCAGCAGCGGGACGCATAACACTGAAGCTTTCTTT.

This clonotype was observed a few times. The rearrangement uses TRBV12-3 or TRBV12-4 and TRBJ2-5; 9 bases match TRBD2. Trimming took 4 bases from V and 5 from J; bases not matched to a gene: 14. CDR3 length: 17 amino acids. CDR3 sequence (DNA): TGTGCCAGCAGTTACATAGCGGGAGTTCCCTCACGGGAGACCCAGTACTTC. It encodes CASSYIAGVPSRETQYF.

This clonotype appeared many times. The V gene is TRBV6-6, the J gene TRBJ2-6; D perhaps matches TRBD1 (5 bases). V was cut by 6 bases and J by 1 base, with 16 bases left in between. The germline V gene encodes CDR1 MNHNY and CDR2 SVGAGI (reference sequence). CDR3 length: 17 amino acids. The CDR3 nucleotides read TGTGCCAGCAGACAGGTCCCCGTGGCTTCTGGGGCCAACGTCCTGACTTTC. Its translation is CASRQVPVASGANVLTF.

The rearrangement uses TRBV20-1 and TRBJ1-5; 9 nucleotides line up with TRBD1. V was clipped by 3 bases and J by 3 bases; unmatched bases: 12. The CDR3 has 17 residues. Germline V gene sequence: CDR1 DFQATT, CDR2 SNEGSKA (reference sequence). The CDR3 DNA sequence: TGCAGTGCTAGGGTAATTCCGGGACAGGGAAACAATCAGCCCCAGCATTTT. It codes for CSARVIPGQGNNQPQHF.

This clonotype was observed a few times. V and J are TRBV7-9 and TRBJ1-3, with no clear D. Germline V gene lookup returns CDR1 SEHNR and CDR2 FQNEAQ (reference sequence). V dropped 8 bases and J dropped 3 bases, with 2 bases sitting between them. The CDR3 runs to 10 residues. CDR3 nucleotide sequence: TGTGCCAGCGGTGGAAACACCATATATTTT. Translating it yields CASGGNTIYF.

The genes are TRBV10-2 and TRBJ2-3; D unresolved. The CDR3 is made up of 18 amino acids. V dropped 2 bases and J dropped 0 bases, with 18 bases sitting between them. Germline CDR1 is WSHSY and CDR2 is SAAADI. The CDR3: CASSEEMFPTTSTDTQYF. Here the CDR3 DNA reads TGCGCCAGCAGTGAGGAAATGTTTCCAACGACTAGCACAGATACGCAGTATTTT.

This clonotype was observed a handful of times. The chain recombines TRBV5-5 with TRBJ1-4; perhaps TRBD1 as D (6 bases). This CDR3 is built from 15 residues. The germline V and J ends were trimmed by 4 bases and 3 bases, with 13 bases remaining between them. Germline-derived CDR1 and CDR2 are SGHKS and YYEKEE (reference sequence). The CDR3 DNA reads as TGTGCCAGCAGCGACACAGGGTTGGCTAATGAAAAACTGTTTTTT. It encodes CASSDTGLANEKLFF.

This clonotype was picked up many times. This sequence joins TRBV7-2 and TRBJ2-7, with D tentatively TRBD1 or TRBD2 (5 bases each). The CDR3 extends over 14 amino acids. With 1 base removed from V and 3 bases from J, the gap between germline ends came to 10 bases. From germline, CDR1 is SGHTA and CDR2 FQGNSA. The CDR3 sequence: CASSLGGMGYEQYF. The CDR3 nucleotides read TGTGCCAGCAGCTTAGGGGGGATGGGCTACGAGCAGTACTTC.

The rearrangement links TRBV7-2 to TRBJ2-2, with 8 bases that match TRBD2. V gave up 0 bases and J gave up 0 bases; unmatched junction bases: 3. This CDR3 has 17 residues. Germline lookup yields CDR1 SGHTA and CDR2 FQGNSA. The DNA for the CDR3 is TGTGCCAGCAGCTTAGCGTACGGGGGGGCGAACACCGGGGAGCTGTTTTTT. It codes for CASSLAYGGANTGELFF.

This clonotype was counted a few times. This rearrangement joins TRBV7-9 to TRBJ2-3, with 9 bases identical to TRBD2. The CDR3 extends over 15 amino acids. Trimming at V came to 3 bases and at J to 5 bases, leaving 6 bases not matched to a gene. Germline CDR1 is SEHNR and CDR2 is FQNEAQ (reference sequence). CDR3 nucleotide sequence: TGTGCCAGCAGCTTGGGGACTAGCCATGGAGATACGCAGTATTTT. Protein: CASSLGTSHGDTQYF.

This clonotype was counted a few times. The chain has TRBV12-3 or TRBV12-4 and TRBJ2-2; no firm D call. The CDR3 is 14 residues long. Trimming cost V 8 bases and J 2 bases, with 12 bases left between them. In DNA, the CDR3 is TGTGCCAGCGTCGGTCGGCTCAACACCGGGGAGCTGTTTTTT. This encodes CASVGRLNTGELFF.

The J gene is TRBJ1-1, the V gene TRBV5-1; no firm D call. Germline-derived CDR1 and CDR2 are SGHRS and YFSETQ. The germline V and J ends were trimmed by 6 bases and 1 base, with 13 bases remaining between them. This CDR3 spans 14 amino acids. CDR3 DNA sequence: TGCGCCAGCAATGGCGGCCACCAGAACACTGAAGCTTTCTTT. Protein: CASNGGHQNTEAFF.

The V and J genes are TRBV20-1 and TRBJ2-1; no definite D call. The ends were cut back, 7 bases at V and 5 bases at J, with 15 bases in the middle. The germline V gene has CDR1 DFQATT and CDR2 SNEGSKA (reference sequence). The CDR3 runs 13 residues. The CDR3 protein is CSGGHGVNNEQFF. Here the CDR3 DNA reads TGCAGTGGCGGTCATGGGGTGAACAATGAGCAGTTCTTC.

This clonotype appeared a few times. The V and J genes are TRBV9 and TRBJ2-1, with D possibly matching TRBD1 (6 bases). CDR3 length: 16 residues. Germline V gene data show CDR1 as SGDLS and CDR2 as YYNGEE. Between the trimmed V and J ends, which lost 3 bases and 3 bases, there was a span of 16 bases. CDR3 in DNA: TGTGCCAGCAGCGACTATAAAGGGGACAACTACAATGAGCAGTTCTTC. Protein: CASSDYKGDNYNEQFF.

The rearrangement joins TRBV4-3 to TRBJ2-5; D is uncertain. The CDR3 has 15 amino acids. CDR1 and CDR2 from the germline V gene are LGHNA and YSLEER. The V end lost 4 bases, the J end lost 4 bases, and 16 bases lay between the germline ends. Here the CDR3 DNA reads TGCGCCAGCAGCCCAAGAAGTCTACCCGGAGAGACCCAGTACTTC. Protein sequence: CASSPRSLPGETQYF.

This clonotype was seen repeatedly, ten times or more. This rearrangement joins TRBV20-1 to TRBJ2-5; no clear D gene. The germline V and J ends were trimmed by 1 base and 4 bases, with 16 bases remaining between them. The CDR3 runs 15 residues. Germline CDR1 DFQATT, CDR2 SNEGSKA (reference sequence). CDR3 loop: CSARVRAGRRETQYF. The DNA for the CDR3 is TGCAGTGCTAGAGTCCGGGCAGGCCGCCGAGAGACCCAGTACTTC.

The CDR3 sequence: CASSSGLVSSYEQYF. The CDR3 DNA is TGTGCCAGCAGCTCCGGACTAGTCAGCTCCTACGAGCAGTACTTC. The rearrangement uses TRBV13 and TRBJ2-7, with 7 bases that match TRBD2. The V and J ends lost 4 bases and 0 bases, in that order; junction bases with no gene match: 6. CDR3 length equals 15 residues. Looked up from germline, CDR1 is PRHDT and CDR2 is FYEKMQ (reference sequence).

The rearrangement joins TRBV5-1 to TRBJ2-5; 7 bases match TRBD1. V lost 4 bases, J lost 4 bases, and 7 bases stayed unmatched. Germline CDR1 reads SGHRS; CDR2 reads YFSETQ. CDR3 length equals 14 residues. The CDR3 DNA reads TGCGCCAGCAGCGACCGGGACAGTGGAGAGACCCAGTACTTC. Its translation: CASSDRDSGETQYF. The variable domain in full, completed from reference TRBV5-1 and TRBJ2-5, reads KAGVTQTPRYLIKTRGQQVTLSCSPISGHRSVSWYQQTPGQGLQFLFEYFSETQRNKGNFPGRFSGRQFSNSRSEMNVSTLELGDSALYLCASSDRDSGETQYFGPGTRLLVL.

This chain links TRBV28 with TRBJ2-5; TRBD2 might be the D (6 bases). The CDR3 has 13 amino acids. The germline V gene has CDR1 MDHEN and CDR2 SYDVKM. V was pared by 10 bases and J by 3 bases, with 15 bases between. The DNA for the CDR3 is TGTGCCACTACGGAAGGGGAGGAAGAGACCCAGTACTTC. Its protein is CATTEGEEETQYF.

The V call is TRBV7-9, the J call TRBJ2-5; TRBD1 or TRBD2 may be the D gene (6 bases each). The CDR3 sequence is 15 residues long. The V gene lost 4 bases and the J gene lost 3 bases, with 15 bases spanning the gap. Germline-derived CDR1 and CDR2 are SEHNR and FQNEAQ (reference sequence). CDR3 bases: TGTGCCAGCAGCTCCTCGGGGGCTGTAAAAGAGACCCAGTACTTC. As protein: CASSSSGAVKETQYF.

This clonotype was recorded a few times. V is TRBV7-2 and J is TRBJ2-7; D unresolved. Trimming shortened V by 3 bases and J by 2 bases, and 11 bases separated the two germline ends. This CDR3 region has 14 residues. Germline V gene sequence: CDR1 SGHTA, CDR2 FQGNSA. The DNA of the CDR3 is TGTGCCAGCAGCTTCGGCCTCGGTGCCTACGAGCAGTACTTC. The encoded protein is CASSFGLGAYEQYF.

V gene TRBV20-1 combines with J gene TRBJ1-2; D is uncertain. This CDR3 spans 16 amino acids. Per germline, CDR1 DFQATT and CDR2 SNEGSKA (reference sequence). The germline V and J ends were trimmed by 2 bases and 1 base, with 17 bases remaining between them. The CDR3 DNA follows: TGCAGTGCTAGAAGTTCCGGGGTTCTTATTAACTATGGCTACACCTTC. This sequence encodes CSARSSGVLINYGYTF.

The rearrangement joins TRBV4-2 to TRBJ1-2; D remains unclear. The CDR3 sequence is 14 residues long. The ends were cut back, 4 bases at V and 2 bases at J, with 11 bases in the middle. CDR1 and CDR2 from the germline V gene are LGHNA and YNFKEQ. Here the CDR3 reads CASSRRETNYGYTF. The CDR3 nucleotides are TGTGCCAGCAGCCGAAGGGAAACCAACTATGGCTACACCTTC.